This TCR beta chain was documented in a study of shared clonotypes between healthy human individuals. At the level of the study: Two women and a few men aged 18 to 49 served as donors. Study observations and caveats: Incomplete sequencing of sorted subsets was indicated by rarefaction despite large depth. The diversity represented, both genetic and in exposure history, was limited by few donors. Relative to their counterparts shared across all four donors, non-shared clonotypes exhibited diminished generation probabilities.

The CDR3 consists of 20 residues. The trim removed 0 bases at V and 3 bases at J, leaving 17 bases unmatched. Germline CDR1 SGDLS, CDR2 YYNGEE. Profiling relied on immunoSEQ multiplex PCR, and the TCRdb table lists in-frame clones only, not all of them. The sample includes about 1.1 million clones, approximately 75% of them seen just once. The sample holds many counts of this clone. Its specificity is not known. The sample taken for sequencing was memory CD4+ T cells from PBMCs. Subset noted: CD45RA-negative fraction. The clonotype comes from a man younger than 35 in good health. Some clones in this sample may be carry-over from other donors' samples. V gene TRBV9 combines with J gene TRBJ2-2; TRBD2 matches 7 bases. CDR3 protein: CASSVVPAGPQKAYTGELFF. CDR3 in DNA: TGTGCCAGCAGCGTAGTCCCAGCGGGACCGCAAAAGGCCTACACCGGGGAGCTGTTTTTT.